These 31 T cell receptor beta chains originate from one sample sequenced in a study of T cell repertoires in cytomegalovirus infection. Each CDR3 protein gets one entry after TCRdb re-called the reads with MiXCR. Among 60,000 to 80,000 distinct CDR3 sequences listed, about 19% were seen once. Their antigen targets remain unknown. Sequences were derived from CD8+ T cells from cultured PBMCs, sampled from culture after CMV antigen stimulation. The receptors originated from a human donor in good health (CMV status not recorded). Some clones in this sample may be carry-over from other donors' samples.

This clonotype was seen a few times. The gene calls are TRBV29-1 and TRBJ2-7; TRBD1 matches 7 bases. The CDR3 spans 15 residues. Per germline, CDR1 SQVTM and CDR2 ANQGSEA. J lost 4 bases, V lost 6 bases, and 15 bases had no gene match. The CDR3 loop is CSVADLTGTAYEQYF. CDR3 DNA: TGCAGCGTGGCCGACCTCACCGGGACAGCATACGAGCAGTACTTC.

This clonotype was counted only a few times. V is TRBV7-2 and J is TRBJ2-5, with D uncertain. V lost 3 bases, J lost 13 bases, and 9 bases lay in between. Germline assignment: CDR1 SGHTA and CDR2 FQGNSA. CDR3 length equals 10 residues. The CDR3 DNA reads TGTGCCAGCAGCTTGGGCGCCCTGTACTTC. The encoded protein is CASSLGALYF. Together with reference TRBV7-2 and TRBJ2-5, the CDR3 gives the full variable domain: GAGVSQSPSNKVTEKGKDVELRCDPISGHTALYWYRQSLGQGLEFLIYFQGNSAPDKSGLPSDRFSAERTGGSVSTLTIQRTQQEDSAVYLCASSLGALYFGPGTRLLVL.

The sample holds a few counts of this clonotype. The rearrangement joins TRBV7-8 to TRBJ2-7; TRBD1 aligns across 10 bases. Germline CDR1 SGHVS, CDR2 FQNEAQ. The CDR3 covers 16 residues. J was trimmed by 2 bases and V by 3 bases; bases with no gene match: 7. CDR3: CASSLGMGQGTYEQYF. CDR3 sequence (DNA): TGTGCCAGCAGCTTGGGGATGGGACAGGGGACCTACGAGCAGTACTTC.

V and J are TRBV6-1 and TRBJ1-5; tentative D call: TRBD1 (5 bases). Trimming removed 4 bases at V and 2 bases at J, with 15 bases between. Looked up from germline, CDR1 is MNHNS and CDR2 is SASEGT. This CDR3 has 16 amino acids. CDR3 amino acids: CASSVEGLRGNQPQHF. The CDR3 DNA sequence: TGTGCCAGCAGTGTGGAGGGACTCAGGGGCAATCAGCCCCAGCATTTT.

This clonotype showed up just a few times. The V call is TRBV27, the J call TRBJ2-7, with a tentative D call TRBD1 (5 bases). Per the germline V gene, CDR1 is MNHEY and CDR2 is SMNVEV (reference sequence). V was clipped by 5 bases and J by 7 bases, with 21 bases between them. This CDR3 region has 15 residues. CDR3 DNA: TGTGCCAGCAGTCCCAGGACGGGCCCGGACAAGGAGCAGTACTTC. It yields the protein CASSPRTGPDKEQYF.

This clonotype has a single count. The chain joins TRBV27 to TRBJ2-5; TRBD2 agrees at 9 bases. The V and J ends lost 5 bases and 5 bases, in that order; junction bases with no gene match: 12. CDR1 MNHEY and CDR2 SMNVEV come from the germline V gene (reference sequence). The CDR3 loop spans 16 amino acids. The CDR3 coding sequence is TGTGCCAGCAGTCCCTCTTTGGGACTAGCAGCGGAGACCCAGTACTTC. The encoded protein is CASSPSLGLAAETQYF.

The DNA of the CDR3 is TGTGCCAGCAGCTTCCCCCGGGACAGGGTAGAAGATACGCAGTATTTT. It translates to CASSFPRDRVEDTQYF. The chain links TRBV7-2 to TRBJ2-3, with TRBD1 identical over 9 bases. The CDR3 spans 16 residues. Germline CDR1 is SGHTA and CDR2 is FQGNSA. Trimming removed 3 bases from V and 5 bases from J; junction bases left unmatched: 9.

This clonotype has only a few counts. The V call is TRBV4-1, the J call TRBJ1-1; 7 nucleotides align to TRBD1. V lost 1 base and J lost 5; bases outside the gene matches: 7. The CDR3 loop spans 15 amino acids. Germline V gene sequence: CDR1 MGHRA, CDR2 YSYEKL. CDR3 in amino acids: CASSQVYDRATEAFF. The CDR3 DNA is TGCGCCAGCAGCCAAGTTTACGACAGGGCGACTGAAGCTTTCTTT.

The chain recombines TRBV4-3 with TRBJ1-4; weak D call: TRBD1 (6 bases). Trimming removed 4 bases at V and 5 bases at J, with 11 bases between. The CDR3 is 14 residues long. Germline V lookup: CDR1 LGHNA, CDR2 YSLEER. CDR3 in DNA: TGCGCCAGCAGCCCCCGGACAGCGAATGAAAAACTGTTTTTT. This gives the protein CASSPRTANEKLFF.

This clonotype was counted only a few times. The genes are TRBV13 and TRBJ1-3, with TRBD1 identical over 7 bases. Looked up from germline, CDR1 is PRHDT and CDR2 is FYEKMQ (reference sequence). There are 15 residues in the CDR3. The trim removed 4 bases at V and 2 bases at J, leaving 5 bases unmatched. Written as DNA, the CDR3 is TGTGCCAGCAGCTCCACCGACAGGGCTGGAAACACCATATATTTT. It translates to CASSSTDRAGNTIYF. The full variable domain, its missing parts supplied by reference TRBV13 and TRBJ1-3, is AAGVIQSPRHLIKEKRETATLKCYPIPRHDTVYWYQQGPGQDPQFLISFYEKMQSDKGSIPDRFSAQQFSDYHSELNMSSLELGDSALYFCASSSTDRAGNTIYFGEGSWLTVV.

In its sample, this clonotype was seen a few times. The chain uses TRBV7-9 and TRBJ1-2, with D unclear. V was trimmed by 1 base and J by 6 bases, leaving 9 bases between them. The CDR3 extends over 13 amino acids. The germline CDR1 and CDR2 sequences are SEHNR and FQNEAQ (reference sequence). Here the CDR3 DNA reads TGTGCCAGCAGCTTAGTTCGGCCGGATGGCTACACCTTC. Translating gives CASSLVRPDGYTF.

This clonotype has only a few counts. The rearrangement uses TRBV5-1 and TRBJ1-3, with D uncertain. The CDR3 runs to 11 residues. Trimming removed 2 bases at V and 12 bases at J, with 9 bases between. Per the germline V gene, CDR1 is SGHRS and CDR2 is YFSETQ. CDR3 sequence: CASSFGQNIYF. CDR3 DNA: TGCGCCAGCAGCTTCGGGCAGAACATATATTTT.

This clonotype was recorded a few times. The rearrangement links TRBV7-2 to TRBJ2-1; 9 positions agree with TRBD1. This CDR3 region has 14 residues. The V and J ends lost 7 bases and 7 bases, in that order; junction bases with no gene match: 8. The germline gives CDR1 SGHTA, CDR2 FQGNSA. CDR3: CASNTGQGDNEQFF. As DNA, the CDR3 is TGTGCCAGCAACACGGGACAGGGTGATAATGAGCAGTTCTTC.

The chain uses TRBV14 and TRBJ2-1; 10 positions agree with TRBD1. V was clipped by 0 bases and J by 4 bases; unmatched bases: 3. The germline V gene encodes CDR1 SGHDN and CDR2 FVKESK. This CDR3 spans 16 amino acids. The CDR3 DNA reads TGTGCCAGCAGCCAAGAAAGGACAGGGGGGTACAATGAGCAGTTCTTC. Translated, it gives CASSQERTGGYNEQFF.

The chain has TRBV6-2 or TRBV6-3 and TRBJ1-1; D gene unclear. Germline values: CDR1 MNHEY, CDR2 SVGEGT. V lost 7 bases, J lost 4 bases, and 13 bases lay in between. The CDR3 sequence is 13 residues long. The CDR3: CASNRPSLTEAFF. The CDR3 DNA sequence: TGTGCCAGCAACCGACCCAGTCTCACTGAAGCTTTCTTT.

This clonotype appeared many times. Written as DNA, the CDR3 is TGTGCCAGCACCCAGACGATCGGACAGGGGGTTCGCTACTCTGGAAACACCATATATTTT. This gives the protein CASTQTIGQGVRYSGNTIYF. This chain connects TRBV12-3 or TRBV12-4 to TRBJ1-3; 10 bases map to TRBD1. The V gene end was trimmed by 7 bases and the J gene end by 0 bases; junction bases not matched to a gene: 18. There are 20 residues in the CDR3.

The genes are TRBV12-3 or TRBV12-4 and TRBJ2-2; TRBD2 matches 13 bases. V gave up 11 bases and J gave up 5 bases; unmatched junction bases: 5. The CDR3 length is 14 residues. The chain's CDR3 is CAGSGLAGTGELFF. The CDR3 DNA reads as TGTGCCGGTTCGGGACTAGCGGGGACCGGGGAGCTGTTTTTT.

The chain's CDR3 is CASSPGDTEAFF. DNA of the CDR3: TGTGCCAGCAGCCCGGGGGACACTGAAGCTTTCTTT. The chain combines TRBV9 with TRBJ1-1, with TRBD1 as a possible D gene (5 bases). The CDR3 runs to 12 residues. Trimming took 4 bases from V and 3 from J, leaving 7 bases between them. The germline V gene has CDR1 SGDLS and CDR2 YYNGEE.

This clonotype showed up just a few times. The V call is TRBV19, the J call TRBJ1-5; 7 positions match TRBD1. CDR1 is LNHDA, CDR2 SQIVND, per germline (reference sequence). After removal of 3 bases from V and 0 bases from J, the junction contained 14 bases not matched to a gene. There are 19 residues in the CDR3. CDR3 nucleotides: TGTGCCAGTAGTATTGGGATCCGGGACAGCCTGTATAGCAATCAGCCCCAGCATTTT. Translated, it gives CASSIGIRDSLYSNQPQHF.

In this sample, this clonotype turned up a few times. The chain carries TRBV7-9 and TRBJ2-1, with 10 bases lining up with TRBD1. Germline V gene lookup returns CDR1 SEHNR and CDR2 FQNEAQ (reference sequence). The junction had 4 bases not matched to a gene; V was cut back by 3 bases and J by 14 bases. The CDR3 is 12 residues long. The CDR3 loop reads CASSLGQGNKFF. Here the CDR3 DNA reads TGTGCCAGCAGCTTGGGACAGGGGAATAAGTTCTTC.

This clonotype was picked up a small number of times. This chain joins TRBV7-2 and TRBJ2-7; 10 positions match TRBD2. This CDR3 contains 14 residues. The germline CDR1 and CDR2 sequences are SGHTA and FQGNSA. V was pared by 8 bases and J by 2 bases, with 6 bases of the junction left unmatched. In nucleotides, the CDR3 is TGTGCCAGCCGTCTTAGCGGGAGGACCTACGAGCAGTACTTC. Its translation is CASRLSGRTYEQYF.

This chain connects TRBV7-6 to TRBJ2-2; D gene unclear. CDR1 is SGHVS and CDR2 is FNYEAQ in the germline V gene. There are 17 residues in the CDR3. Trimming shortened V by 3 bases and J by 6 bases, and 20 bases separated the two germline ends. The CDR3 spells CASSFDPAEPTAGELFF. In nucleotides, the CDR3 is TGTGCCAGCAGCTTCGATCCGGCCGAACCAACTGCCGGGGAGCTGTTTTTT. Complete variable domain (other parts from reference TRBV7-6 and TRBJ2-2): GAGVSQSPRYKVTKRGQDVALRCDPISGHVSLYWYRQALGQGPEFLTYFNYEAQQDKSGLPNDRFSAERPEGSISTLTIQRTEQRDSAMYRCASSFDPAEPTAGELFFGEGSRLTVL.

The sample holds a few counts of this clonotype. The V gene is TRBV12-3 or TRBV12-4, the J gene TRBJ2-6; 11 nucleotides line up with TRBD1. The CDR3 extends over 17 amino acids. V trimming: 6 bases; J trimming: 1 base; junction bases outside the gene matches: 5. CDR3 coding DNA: TGTGCCAGCAGCCTGGGACAGGGGGAGTCTGGGGCCAACGTCCTGACTTTC. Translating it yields CASSLGQGESGANVLTF.

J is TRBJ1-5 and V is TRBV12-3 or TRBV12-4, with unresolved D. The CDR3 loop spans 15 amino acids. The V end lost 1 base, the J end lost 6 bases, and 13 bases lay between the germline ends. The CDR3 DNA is TGTGCCAGCAGTTTAGGAGCGGTCCCCGGTCAGCCCCAGCATTTT. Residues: CASSLGAVPGQPQHF.

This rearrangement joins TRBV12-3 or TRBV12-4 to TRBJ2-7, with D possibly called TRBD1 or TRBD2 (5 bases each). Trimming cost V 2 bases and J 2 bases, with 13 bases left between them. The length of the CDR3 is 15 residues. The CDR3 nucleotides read TGTGCCAGCAGTTTACTGGGGACGTTGGCCTACGAGCAGTACTTC. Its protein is CASSLLGTLAYEQYF.

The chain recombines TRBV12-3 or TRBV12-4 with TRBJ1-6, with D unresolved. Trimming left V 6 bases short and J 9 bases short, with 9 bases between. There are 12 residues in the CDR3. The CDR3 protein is CASRSPSSPLHF. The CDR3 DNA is TGTGCCAGCAGATCCCCGAGTTCACCCCTCCACTTT.

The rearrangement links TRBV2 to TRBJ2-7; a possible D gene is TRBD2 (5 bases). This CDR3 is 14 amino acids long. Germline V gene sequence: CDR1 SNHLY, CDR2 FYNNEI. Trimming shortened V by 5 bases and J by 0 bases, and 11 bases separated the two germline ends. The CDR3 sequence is CASSPGIYSYEQYF. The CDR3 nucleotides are TGTGCCAGCAGTCCCGGGATATACTCCTACGAGCAGTACTTC.

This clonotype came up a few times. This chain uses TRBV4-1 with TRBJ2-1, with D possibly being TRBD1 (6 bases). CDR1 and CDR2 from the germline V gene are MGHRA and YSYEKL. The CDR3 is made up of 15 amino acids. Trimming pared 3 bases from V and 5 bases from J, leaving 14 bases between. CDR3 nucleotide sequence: TGCGCCAGCAGCCAGAAAGCAGGGGATAACAATGAGCAGTTCTTC. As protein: CASSQKAGDNNEQFF.

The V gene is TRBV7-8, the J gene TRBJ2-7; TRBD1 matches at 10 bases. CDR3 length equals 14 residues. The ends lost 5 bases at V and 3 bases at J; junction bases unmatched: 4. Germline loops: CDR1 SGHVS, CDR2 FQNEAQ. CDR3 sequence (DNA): TGTGCCAGCAGCCCGGACAGGGGGAACTACGAGCAGTACTTC. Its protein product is CASSPDRGNYEQYF.

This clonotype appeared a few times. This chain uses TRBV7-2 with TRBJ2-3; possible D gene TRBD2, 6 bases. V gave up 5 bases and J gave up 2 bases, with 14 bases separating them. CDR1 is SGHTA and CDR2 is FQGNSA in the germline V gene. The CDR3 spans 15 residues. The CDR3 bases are TGTGCCAGCAGCCCGCGGGGCGGCCTCACAGATACGCAGTATTTT. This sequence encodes CASSPRGGLTDTQYF.

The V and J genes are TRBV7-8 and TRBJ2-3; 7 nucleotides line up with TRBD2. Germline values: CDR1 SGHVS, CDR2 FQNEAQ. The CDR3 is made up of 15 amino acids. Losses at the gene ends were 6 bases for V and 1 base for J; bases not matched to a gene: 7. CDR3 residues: CASRAGKWGTDTQYF. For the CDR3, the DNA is TGTGCCAGCAGAGCGGGGAAATGGGGCACAGATACGCAGTATTTT.